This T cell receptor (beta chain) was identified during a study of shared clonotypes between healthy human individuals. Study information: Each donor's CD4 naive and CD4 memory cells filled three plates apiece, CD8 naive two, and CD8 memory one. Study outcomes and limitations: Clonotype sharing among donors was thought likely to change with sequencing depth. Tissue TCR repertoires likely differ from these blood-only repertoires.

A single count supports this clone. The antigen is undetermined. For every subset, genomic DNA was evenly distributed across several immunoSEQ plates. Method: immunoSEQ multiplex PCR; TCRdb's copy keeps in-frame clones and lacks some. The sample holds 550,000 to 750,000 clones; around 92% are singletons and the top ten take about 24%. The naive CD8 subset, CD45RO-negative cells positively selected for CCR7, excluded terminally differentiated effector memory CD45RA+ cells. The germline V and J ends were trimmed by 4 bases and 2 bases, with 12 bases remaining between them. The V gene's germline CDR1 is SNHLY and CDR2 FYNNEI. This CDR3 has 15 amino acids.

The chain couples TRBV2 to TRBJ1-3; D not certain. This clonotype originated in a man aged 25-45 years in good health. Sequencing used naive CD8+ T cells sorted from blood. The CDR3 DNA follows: TGTGCCAGCAGTGGAAACGAAAACCCTGGAAACACCATATATTTT. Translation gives CASSGNENPGNTIYF.